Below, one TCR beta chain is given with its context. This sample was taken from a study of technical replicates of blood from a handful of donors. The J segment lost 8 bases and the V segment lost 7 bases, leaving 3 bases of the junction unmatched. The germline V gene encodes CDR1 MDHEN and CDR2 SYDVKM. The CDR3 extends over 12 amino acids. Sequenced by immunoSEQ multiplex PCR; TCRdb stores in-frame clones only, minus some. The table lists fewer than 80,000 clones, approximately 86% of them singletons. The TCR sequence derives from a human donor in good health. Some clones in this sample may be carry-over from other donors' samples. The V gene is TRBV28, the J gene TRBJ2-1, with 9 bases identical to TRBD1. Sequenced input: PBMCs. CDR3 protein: CASTRTGDEQFF. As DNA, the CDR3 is TGTGCCAGCACCAGGACAGGGGATGAGCAGTTCTTC.